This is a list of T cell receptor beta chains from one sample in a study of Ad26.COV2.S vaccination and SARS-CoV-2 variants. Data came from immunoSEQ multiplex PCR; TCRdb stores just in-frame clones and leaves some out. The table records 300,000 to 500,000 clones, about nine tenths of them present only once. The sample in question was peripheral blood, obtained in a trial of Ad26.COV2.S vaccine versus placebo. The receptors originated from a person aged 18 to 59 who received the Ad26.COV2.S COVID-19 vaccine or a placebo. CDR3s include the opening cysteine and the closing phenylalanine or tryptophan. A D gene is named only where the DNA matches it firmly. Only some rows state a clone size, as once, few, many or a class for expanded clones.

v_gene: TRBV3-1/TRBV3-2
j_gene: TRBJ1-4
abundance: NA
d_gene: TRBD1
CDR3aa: CASSQVRQGRTTNEKLFF
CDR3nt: TGTGCCAGCAGCCAAGTAAGACAGGGCCGAACAACTAATGAAAAACTGTTTTTT

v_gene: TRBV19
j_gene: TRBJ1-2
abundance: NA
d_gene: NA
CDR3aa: CASSIDSTVTSGGYTF
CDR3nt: TGTGCCAGTAGTATAGATTCCACCGTAACTTCGGGTGGCTACACCTTC

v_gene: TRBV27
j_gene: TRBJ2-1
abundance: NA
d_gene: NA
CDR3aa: CASSLSSGEQFF
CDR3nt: TGTGCCAGCAGTTTATCGTCGGGTGAGCAGTTCTTC

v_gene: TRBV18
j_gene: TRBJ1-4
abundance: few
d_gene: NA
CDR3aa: CASSRGGESEKLFF
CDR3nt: TGTGCCAGCTCGCGAGGGGGTGAATCGGAAAAACTGTTTTTT

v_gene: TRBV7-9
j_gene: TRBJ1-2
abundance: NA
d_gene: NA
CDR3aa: CASRDGPLGGYTF
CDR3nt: TGTGCCAGCAGGGACGGCCCGTTGGGCGGCTACACCTTC

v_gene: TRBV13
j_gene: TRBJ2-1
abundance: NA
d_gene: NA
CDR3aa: CASSTLGRNEQFF
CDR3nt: TGTGCCAGCAGCACCCTAGGAAGGAATGAGCAGTTCTTC

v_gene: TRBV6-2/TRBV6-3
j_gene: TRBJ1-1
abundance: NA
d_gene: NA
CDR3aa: CASSGRFAEAFF
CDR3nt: TGTGCCAGCAGCGGACGGTTCGCTGAAGCTTTCTTT

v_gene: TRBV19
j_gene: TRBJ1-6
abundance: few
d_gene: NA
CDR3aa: CATHMSYNSPLHF
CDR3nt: TGTGCCACCCACATGTCCTATAATTCACCCCTCCACTTT

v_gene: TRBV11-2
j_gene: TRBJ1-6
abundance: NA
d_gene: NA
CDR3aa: CASSSVRGVGSPLHF
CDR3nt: TGTGCCAGCAGCTCCGTACGGGGGGTAGGTTCACCCCTCCACTTT

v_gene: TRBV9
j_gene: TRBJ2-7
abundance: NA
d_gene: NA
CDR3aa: CAKGTASSYEQYF
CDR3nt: TGTGCGAAAGGAACTGCCAGCTCCTACGAGCAGTACTTC

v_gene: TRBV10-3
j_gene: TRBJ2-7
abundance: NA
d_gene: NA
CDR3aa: CAISETLGQGLYEQYF
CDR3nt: TGTGCCATCAGTGAAACGTTGGGCCAGGGTCTCTACGAGCAGTACTTC

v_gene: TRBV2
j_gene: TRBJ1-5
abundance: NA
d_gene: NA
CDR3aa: CASSPEDQPQHF
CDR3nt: TGTGCCAGCAGCCCGGAGGATCAGCCCCAGCATTTT

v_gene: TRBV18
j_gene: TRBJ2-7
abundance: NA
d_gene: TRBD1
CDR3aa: CASSHQDRVYEQYF
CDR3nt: TGTGCCAGCTCACATCAAGACAGGGTCTACGAGCAGTACTTC

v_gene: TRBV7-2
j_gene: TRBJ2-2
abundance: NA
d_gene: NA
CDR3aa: CANEKRNTGELFF
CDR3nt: TGTGCCAACGAAAAGAGAAACACCGGGGAGCTGTTTTTT

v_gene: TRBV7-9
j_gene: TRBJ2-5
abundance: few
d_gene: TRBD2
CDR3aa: CASSRSGIQETQYF
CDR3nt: TGTGCCAGCAGCCGTAGCGGGATCCAAGAGACCCAGTACTTC

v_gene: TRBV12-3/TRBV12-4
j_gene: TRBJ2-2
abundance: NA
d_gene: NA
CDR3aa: CASSPRMGELFF
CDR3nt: TGTGCCAGCAGTCCTCGTATGGGGGAGCTGTTTTTT

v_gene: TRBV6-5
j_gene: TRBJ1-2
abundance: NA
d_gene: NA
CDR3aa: CASSYAGQGNYGYTF
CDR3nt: TGTGCCAGCAGTTACGCAGGCCAAGGAAACTATGGCTACACCTTC

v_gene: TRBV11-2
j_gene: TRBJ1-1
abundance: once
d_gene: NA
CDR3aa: CASSLGTGYTEAFF
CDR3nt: TGTGCCAGCAGCTTAGGTACCGGGTACACTGAAGCTTTCTTT

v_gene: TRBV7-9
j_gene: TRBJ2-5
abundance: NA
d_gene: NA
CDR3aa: CASSFYPGTYQGGTQYF
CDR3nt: TGTGCCAGCAGCTTCTATCCGGGGACCTACCAAGGAGGGACCCAGTACTTC

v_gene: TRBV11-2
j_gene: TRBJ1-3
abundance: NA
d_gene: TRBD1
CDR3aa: CASSPGTGTGNTIYF
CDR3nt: TGTGCCAGCAGCCCCGGGACAGGGACTGGAAACACCATATATTTT

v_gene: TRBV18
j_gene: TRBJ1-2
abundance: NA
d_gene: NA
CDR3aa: CASSPTLSGYGYTF
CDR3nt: TGTGCCAGCTCACCCACGTTAAGCGGCTATGGCTACACCTTC

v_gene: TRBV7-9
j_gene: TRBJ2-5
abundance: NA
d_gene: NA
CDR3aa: CASSLGSETQYF
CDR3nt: TGTGCCAGCAGCTTAGGTAGTGAGACCCAGTACTTC

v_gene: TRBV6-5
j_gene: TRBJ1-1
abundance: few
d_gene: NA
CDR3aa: CASSLTGTSEAFF
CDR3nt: TGTGCCAGCAGTCTAACAGGGACCTCTGAAGCTTTCTTT

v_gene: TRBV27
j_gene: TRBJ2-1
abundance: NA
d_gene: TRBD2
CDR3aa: CATSKLAGAGNEQFF
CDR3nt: TGTGCCACCTCAAAGCTAGCGGGGGCCGGTAATGAGCAGTTCTTC

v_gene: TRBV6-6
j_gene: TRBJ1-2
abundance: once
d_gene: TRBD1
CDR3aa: CASRRSSGTGLHYGYTF
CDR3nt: TGTGCCAGCAGGCGATCTTCCGGGACAGGGCTTCACTATGGCTACACCTTC

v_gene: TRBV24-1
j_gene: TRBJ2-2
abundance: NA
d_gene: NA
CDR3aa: CATSDSQGWGELFF
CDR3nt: TGTGCCACCAGTGATTCACAGGGTTGGGGGGAGCTGTTTTTT

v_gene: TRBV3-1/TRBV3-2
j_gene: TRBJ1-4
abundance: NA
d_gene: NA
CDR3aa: CATSTDEYEKLFF
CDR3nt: TGTGCCACCTCGACAGACGAGTATGAAAAACTGTTTTTT

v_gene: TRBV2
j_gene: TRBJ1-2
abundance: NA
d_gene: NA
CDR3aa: CASRADTYGYTF
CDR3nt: TGTGCCAGCAGGGCCGACACCTATGGCTACACCTTC

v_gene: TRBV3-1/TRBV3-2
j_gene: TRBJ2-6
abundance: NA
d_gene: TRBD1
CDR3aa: CASSQGPGQSSGANVLTF
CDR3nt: TGTGCCAGCAGCCAAGGACCGGGACAGAGCTCTGGGGCCAACGTCCTGACTTTC

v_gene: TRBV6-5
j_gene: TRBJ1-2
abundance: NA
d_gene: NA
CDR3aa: CASSRGQPPYGYTF
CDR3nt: TGTGCCAGCAGCCGCGGACAGCCTCCCTATGGCTACACCTTC

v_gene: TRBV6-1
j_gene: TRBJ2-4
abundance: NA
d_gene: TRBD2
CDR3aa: CASSEAWTSVPRAKNIQYF
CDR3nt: TGTGCCAGCAGTGAAGCGTGGACTAGCGTACCCCGAGCCAAAAACATTCAGTACTTC

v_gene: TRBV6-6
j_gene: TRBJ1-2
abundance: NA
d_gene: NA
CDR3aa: CATINRVVYHGYTF
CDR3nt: TGTGCCACGATTAACAGGGTGGTATATCATGGCTACACCTTC

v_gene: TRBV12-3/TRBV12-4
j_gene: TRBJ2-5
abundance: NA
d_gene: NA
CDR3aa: CASSVAETQYF
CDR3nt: TGTGCCAGCAGTGTGGCGGAGACCCAGTACTTC

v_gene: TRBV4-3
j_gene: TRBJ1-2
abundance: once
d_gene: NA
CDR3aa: CASSQALLTGKYGYTF
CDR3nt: TGCGCCAGCAGCCAAGCCCTCTTGACAGGAAAGTATGGCTACACCTTC

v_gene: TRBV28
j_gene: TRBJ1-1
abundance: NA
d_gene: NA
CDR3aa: CASTLGYTEAFF
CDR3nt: TGTGCCAGCACCCTAGGTTACACTGAAGCTTTCTTT

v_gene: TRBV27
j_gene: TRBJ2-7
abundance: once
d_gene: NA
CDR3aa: CASSAPGGSGEQYF
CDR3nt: TGTGCCAGCAGCGCCCCAGGAGGGTCCGGCGAGCAGTACTTC

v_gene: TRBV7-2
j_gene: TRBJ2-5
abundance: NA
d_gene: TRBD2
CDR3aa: CASSSGLAGLGETQYF
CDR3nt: TGTGCCAGCAGCTCCGGACTAGCGGGGCTTGGAGAGACCCAGTACTTC

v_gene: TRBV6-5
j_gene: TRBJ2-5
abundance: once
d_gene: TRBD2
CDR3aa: CASRTSGAKETQYF
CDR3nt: TGTGCCAGCAGGACTAGCGGGGCGAAAGAGACCCAGTACTTC

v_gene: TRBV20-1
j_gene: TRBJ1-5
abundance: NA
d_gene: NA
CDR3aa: CSASWGAEQPQHF
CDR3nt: TGCAGTGCTAGTTGGGGGGCGGAACAGCCCCAGCATTTT

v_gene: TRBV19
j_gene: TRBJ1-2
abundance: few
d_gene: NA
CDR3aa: CASSLAPGQNYGYTF
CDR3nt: TGTGCCAGTAGCTTAGCACCGGGACAAAACTATGGCTACACCTTC

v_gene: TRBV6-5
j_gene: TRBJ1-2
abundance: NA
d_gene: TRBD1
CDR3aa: CASMNRGANYGYTF
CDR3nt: TGTGCCAGCATGAACAGGGGGGCTAACTATGGCTACACCTTC

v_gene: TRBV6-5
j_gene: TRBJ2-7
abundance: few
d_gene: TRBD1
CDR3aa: CASSYTGGSSYEQYF
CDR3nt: TGTGCCAGCAGCTATACAGGGGGGAGCTCCTACGAGCAGTACTTC

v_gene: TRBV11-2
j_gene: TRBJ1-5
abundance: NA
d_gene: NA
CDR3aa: CASSLVDNQPQHF
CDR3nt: TGTGCCAGCAGCTTAGTCGACAATCAGCCCCAGCATTTT

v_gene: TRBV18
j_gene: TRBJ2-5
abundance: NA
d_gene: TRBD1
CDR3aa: CASSQTGRETQYF
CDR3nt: TGTGCCAGCTCACAGACAGGGAGAGAGACCCAGTACTTC

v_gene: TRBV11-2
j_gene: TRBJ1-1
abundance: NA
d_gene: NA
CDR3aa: CASSRGRVGTEAFF
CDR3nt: TGTGCCAGCAGCCGAGGTCGTGTTGGCACTGAAGCTTTCTTT

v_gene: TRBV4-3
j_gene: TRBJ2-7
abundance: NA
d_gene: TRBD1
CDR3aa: CASSHSRTGGYEQYF
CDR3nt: TGCGCCAGCAGCCACTCAAGGACAGGGGGTTACGAGCAGTACTTC

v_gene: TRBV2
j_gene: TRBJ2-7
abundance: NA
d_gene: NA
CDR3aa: CASSERDGTSYEQYF
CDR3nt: TGTGCCAGCAGTGAACGGGACGGGACCTCCTACGAGCAGTACTTC

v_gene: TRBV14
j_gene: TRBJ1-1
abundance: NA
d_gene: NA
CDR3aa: CASSLVAIGRGSTEAFF
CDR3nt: TGTGCCAGCAGCCTAGTCGCCATCGGCAGGGGAAGCACTGAAGCTTTCTTT

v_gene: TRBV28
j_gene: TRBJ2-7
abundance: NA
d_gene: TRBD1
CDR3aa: CASGRPGQGVYEQYF
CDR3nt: TGTGCCAGCGGCAGGCCGGGACAGGGGGTCTACGAGCAGTACTTC

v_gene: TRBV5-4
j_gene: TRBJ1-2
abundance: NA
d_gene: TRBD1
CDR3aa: CASSYTAGGNYGYTF
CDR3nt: TGTGCCAGCAGCTACACAGCAGGGGGCAACTATGGCTACACCTTC

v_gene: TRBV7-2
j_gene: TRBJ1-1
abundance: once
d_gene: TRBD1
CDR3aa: CASSVTGWSTEAFF
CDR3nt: TGTGCCAGCAGCGTGACAGGGTGGTCCACTGAAGCTTTCTTT

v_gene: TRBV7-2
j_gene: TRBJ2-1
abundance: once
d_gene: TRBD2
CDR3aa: CASSLARGGGGEQFF
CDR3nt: TGTGCCAGCAGCTTAGCAAGGGGCGGGGGAGGTGAGCAGTTCTTC